This T cell receptor (beta chain) was sequenced for a study of blood T cell repertoires in COVID-19 (dated by TCRdb to the early 2020s). For the study in its entirety: The collaborator samples originated in the United States, Italy and Spain and spanned the acute and convalescent phases of COVID-19. The material from the prospective study consisted of cDNA or gDNA derived from T cells, B-cell-depleted T cells, or PBMCs. Where available, HLA class I and class II types were obtained from metadata supplied by the sample provider rather than from assay-based typing. The dataset comprised deeply sampled blood TCRbeta repertoires from subjects exposed to, actively infected with, or recovered from COVID-19. The sample metadata nearly always contained a de-identified subject ID, COVID-19 status, age in years and sex. The repertoires were released in a freely available public database intended as a resource for research on the immune response to SARS-CoV-2. Samples came from the ongoing ImmuneRACE study (first 160 participants) plus 1,254 subjects from 6 global collaborators.

The investigation overall reported the following: The quantity of clinical and demographic metadata differed by source and by participant and was supplied without curation.

Concerning this clone itself: The clone's antigen remains unknown. Qualities for individual bases were not recorded, and no much larger clone is one base off.

At one collaborating source in Seattle, patients were enrolled during active infection and were followed longitudinally through the course of disease. Collaborating institutions collected whole blood in K2EDTA tubes following their own protocols. For TCRbeta analysis, collaborators shipped samples as frozen whole blood, isolated PBMCs, or DNA extracted from either of those sample types. CDR1 and CDR2 (SGHVS, FQNEAQ) derive from the germline V gene. The CDR3 runs 19 amino acids, cysteine and phenylalanine included. Solely the CDR3 DNA is kept, with 57 bases framed from the first base. V was cut back by 2 bases and J by 0 bases, leaving a gap of 17 bases between them. The immunoSEQ Assay, a bias-controlled multiplex PCR, was used to amplify TCRbeta CDR3 regions from genomic DNA. The paper's processing steps were these. Within the assay, amplification of reference gene primers was used to estimate how many nucleated cells each sample contained. Sequence reads were collapsed and filtered to measure the absolute abundance of every unique TCRbeta CDR3 rearrangement. Productive Simpson clonality was computed per sample as the square root of Simpson's diversity index over productive rearrangements. The clones in this table, taken by TCRdb from immuneACCESS, are in-frame only. Not every clone is retained; where verified, under half of the shortfall comes from an unresolved V gene, and the cause of the rest is unknown. The V and J calls and clone size were taken over from that table, and D and trimming were inferred from the DNA. The sample contains roughly 30,000 clones, about 92% of them found a single time. The ten largest clones take up 0.8% to 0.9% of the sample.

The sequenced material came from peripheral blood. The rearrangement combines TRBV7-8 with TRBJ2-6; the D gene cannot be named for sure. The TCR originated in a woman in her seventies with COVID-19, enrolled during active disease. The CDR3 sequence is CASSLPTRDHYSGANVLTF. Here is the DNA: TGTGCCAGCAGCTTACCGACACGAGACCATTACTCTGGGGCCAACGTCCTGACTTTC.